The 18 T cell receptor beta chains listed next were all sequenced from one sample in a study of shared clonotypes between healthy human individuals. Data came from immunoSEQ multiplex PCR; TCRdb stores just in-frame clones and leaves some out. The sample lists fewer than 850,000 clones; more than 70% were seen once. The material sequenced was memory CD4+ T cells sorted from blood. Subset given: CD45RA-negative fraction. Every receptor here comes from a woman under 40 in good health.

A few counts support this clone. The rearrangement joins TRBV19 to TRBJ2-3; TRBD2 agrees at 11 bases. The CDR3 covers 17 residues. After removal of 5 bases from V and 3 bases from J, the junction contained 10 bases not matched to a gene. From germline, CDR1 is LNHDA and CDR2 SQIVND (reference sequence). The DNA of the CDR3 is TGTGCCAGTAGTGCCTGGGGACTAGCGGAGGAAACAGATACGCAGTATTTT. It is translated as CASSAWGLAEETDTQYF.

In this sample, this clone turned up a few times. The rearrangement uses TRBV4-1 and TRBJ1-5; TRBD1 might be the D (5 bases). The CDR3 runs 15 residues. The V end lost 1 base, the J end lost 5 bases, and 12 bases lay between the germline ends. The V gene's germline CDR1 is MGHRA and CDR2 YSYEKL. Written as DNA, the CDR3 is TGCGCCAGCAGCCAAGGGGCCTCGGGGGATCAGCCCCAGCATTTT. This codes for CASSQGASGDQPQHF.

This clone was recorded at least ten times. The gene calls are TRBV7-9 and TRBJ1-2, with a weak D call TRBD1 (6 bases). Deletions cut 4 bases from V and 8 bases from J, with 14 bases between. Germline assignment: CDR1 SEHNR and CDR2 FQNEAQ (reference sequence). The CDR3 has 13 residues. The CDR3 spells CASSSQGMDGYTF. The CDR3 DNA follows: TGTGCCAGCAGCTCACAGGGCATGGACGGCTACACCTTC.

The chain combines TRBV5-5 with TRBJ2-6; D unclear. V dropped 3 bases and J dropped 6 bases, with 1 base sitting between them. CDR1 SGHKS and CDR2 YYEKEE come from the germline V gene (reference sequence). This CDR3 has 11 residues. The DNA for the CDR3 is TGTGCCAGCAGCTCGGCCAACGTCCTGACTTTC. This codes for CASSSANVLTF.

This clone was observed a single time. V is TRBV7-9 and J is TRBJ2-7; 10 bases fit TRBD1. CDR1 SEHNR and CDR2 FQNEAQ come from the germline V gene (reference sequence). The J segment lost 2 bases and the V segment lost 5 bases, leaving 9 bases of the junction unmatched. The CDR3 extends over 16 amino acids. The CDR3 coding sequence is TGTGCCAGCAGCCCCGACAGGGGGCGTCTCACCTACGAGCAGTACTTC. It specifies CASSPDRGRLTYEQYF.

In the case of this clone: This could be a read error, since a much larger clone is one nucleotide away. Other DNA variants within this sample encode the same CDR3. The chain has TRBV4-1 and TRBJ1-2; D is perhaps TRBD1 (6 bases). There are 13 residues in the CDR3. V dropped 1 base and J dropped 3 bases, with 6 bases sitting between them. Germline loops: CDR1 MGHRA, CDR2 YSYEKL. The chain's CDR3 is CASSQGQDYGYTF. CDR3 nucleotides: TGCGCCAGCAGCCAAGGACAGGACTATGGCTACACCTTC.

The sample holds a few counts of this clone. The V call is TRBV7-9, the J call TRBJ2-2; possible D gene TRBD2, 6 bases. This CDR3 is built from 13 residues. Trimming stripped 4 bases from V and 13 bases from J, with 16 bases between. Germline-derived CDR1 and CDR2 are SEHNR and FQNEAQ (reference sequence). DNA of the CDR3: TGTGCCAGCAGCTGGCTAACGGAGGGTAGGCTGTTTTTT. Translated: CASSWLTEGRLFF.

The chain links TRBV10-3 to TRBJ2-7, with D unclear. CDR3 length equals 15 residues. Looked up from germline, CDR1 is ENHRY and CDR2 is SYGVKD. With 4 bases removed from V and 1 base from J, the gap between germline ends came to 14 bases. The CDR3, as DNA: TGTGCCATCAGTGCGACGGGTCCAGTTTCCTACGAGCAGTACTTC. Amino acid sequence: CAISATGPVSYEQYF.

The gene calls are TRBV9 and TRBJ2-3; D possibly uses TRBD1 or TRBD2 (5 bases each). V gave up 3 bases and J gave up 0 bases, with 14 bases separating them. Germline values: CDR1 SGDLS, CDR2 YYNGEE. This CDR3 has 16 residues. In DNA, the CDR3 is TGTGCCAGCAGCGCCCTCCGGGACGTAAGCACAGATACGCAGTATTTT. This translates into CASSALRDVSTDTQYF.

This rearrangement joins TRBV27 to TRBJ2-6, with unresolved D. From germline, CDR1 is MNHEY and CDR2 SMNVEV (reference sequence). V lost 6 bases and J lost 0, with 6 bases in between. This CDR3 has 14 amino acids. The CDR3 DNA follows: TGTGCCAGCAGCGCGAACTCTGGGGCCAACGTCCTGACTTTC. Translation gives CASSANSGANVLTF. The full variable domain, with the rest looked up from reference TRBV27 and TRBJ2-6, is EAQVTQNPRYLITVTGKKLTVTCSQNMNHEYMSWYRQDPGLGLRQIYYSMNVEVTDKGDVPEGYKVSRKEKRNFPLILESPSPNQTSLYFCASSANSGANVLTFGAGSRLTVL.

This sequence joins TRBV27 and TRBJ1-2, with no clear D. This CDR3 spans 12 amino acids. CDR1 is MNHEY and CDR2 is SMNVEV in the germline V gene (reference sequence). V was clipped by 4 bases and J by 6 bases, with 9 bases between them. The CDR3 sequence: CASSSGYDGYTF. The CDR3 DNA reads as TGTGCCAGCAGTTCGGGGTATGATGGCTACACCTTC.

The chain couples TRBV7-9 to TRBJ1-4; TRBD1 matches 7 bases. CDR3 length: 15 amino acids. Unmatched junction bases numbered 7, after V lost 2 bases and J lost 7 bases. Per the germline V gene, CDR1 is SEHNR and CDR2 is FQNEAQ (reference sequence). The CDR3 nucleotides are TGTGCCAGCAGCTTAACAGTACAGGGGAGTGAAAAACTGTTTTTT. It is translated as CASSLTVQGSEKLFF.

CDR3 in DNA: TGTGCCATCAGTGGGTGGGGGTCCTACGAGCAGTACTTC. Translation: CAISGWGSYEQYF. The chain recombines TRBV10-3 with TRBJ2-7; D possibly matches TRBD1 or TRBD2 (5 bases each). This CDR3 contains 13 residues. Germline values: CDR1 ENHRY, CDR2 SYGVKD. Trimming removed 4 bases from V and 1 base from J, with 8 bases in between.

This sequence joins TRBV28 and TRBJ1-1; D is unresolved. The V end was cut by 4 bases, the J end by 3 bases, with 12 bases between. CDR1 is MDHEN and CDR2 is SYDVKM in the germline V gene. CDR3 length: 14 residues. Here the CDR3 DNA reads TGTGCCAGCAGTTACTACTTCGGACACACTGAAGCTTTCTTT. Its protein is CASSYYFGHTEAFF.

The chain employs TRBV7-1 and TRBJ2-3, with 7 bases fitting TRBD1. TRBV7-1 is known as an ORF, though its function is uncertain. There are 16 residues in the CDR3. The V and J ends lost 4 bases and 4 bases, in that order; junction bases with no gene match: 11. The CDR3 region is CASSLRAGGGADTQYF. As DNA, the CDR3 is TGTGCCAGCAGCTTACGGGCAGGGGGTGGAGCAGATACGCAGTATTTT.

V gene TRBV5-4 combines with J gene TRBJ2-2; 7 bases line up with TRBD2. Germline CDR1 is SGHNT and CDR2 is YYREEE (reference sequence). CDR3 length: 14 residues. Germline trimming cut 3 bases from V and 2 bases from J; bases unmatched to any gene: 1. CDR3 in DNA: TGTGCCAGCAGCTCGGGACTAAACACCGGGGAGCTGTTTTTT. Translating gives CASSSGLNTGELFF.

The chain carries TRBV4-1 and TRBJ1-5, with 11 bases fitting TRBD1. Per germline, CDR1 MGHRA and CDR2 YSYEKL. The CDR3 is 17 amino acids. The ends lost 1 base at V and 0 bases at J; junction bases unmatched: 2. The CDR3 spells CASSQGDRGNSNQPQHF. The CDR3 DNA reads as TGCGCCAGCAGCCAAGGGGACAGGGGGAATAGCAATCAGCCCCAGCATTTT.

The J gene is TRBJ1-6, the V gene TRBV30; D unclear. The CDR3 contains 11 residues. Germline V gene sequence: CDR1 GTSNPN, CDR2 SVGIG (reference sequence). V dropped 2 bases and J dropped 10 bases, with 6 bases sitting between them. CDR3 bases: TGTGCCTGGAGTACGGGATCACCCCTCCACTTT. Its translation: CAWSTGSPLHF.